Following are 3 T cell receptor beta chains from one sample sequenced in a study of beta chain features in type 1 diabetes. What was sequenced were expressed TCRB transcripts, since all of the isolated RNA had been reverse transcribed. The repertoire was sequenced with immunoSEQ multiplex PCR; TCRdb's copy has only in-frame clones and lacks some. Of around 500,000 clones in the sample, approximately 30% were seen once. Sequencing input: naive CD4+ T cells from blood. The receptor set was obtained from a man aged 18 to 29 in good health.

This clone was detected only a few times. The chain joins TRBV4-1 to TRBJ2-1; 7 nucleotides align to TRBD2. The ends lost 2 bases at V and 0 bases at J; junction bases unmatched: 4. Per the germline V gene, CDR1 is MGHRA and CDR2 is YSYEKL. CDR3 size: 16 residues. The CDR3 spells CASSQTSASSYNEQFF. CDR3 nucleotides: TGCGCCAGCAGCCAAACTAGCGCCAGCTCCTACAATGAGCAGTTCTTC.

This clone showed up just a few times. The J gene is TRBJ2-7, the V gene TRBV4-1, with TRBD2 identical over 8 bases. Germline lookup yields CDR1 MGHRA and CDR2 YSYEKL. Losses at the gene ends were 4 bases for V and 3 bases for J; bases not matched to a gene: 11. CDR3 length: 16 residues. Written as DNA, the CDR3 is TGCGCCAGCAGCCCCCTACCCCCGGGACTAGTCTACGAGCAGTACTTC. Translation: CASSPLPPGLVYEQYF.

This chain links TRBV19 with TRBJ1-5; 7 nucleotides agree with TRBD1. The germline CDR1 and CDR2 sequences are LNHDA and SQIVND (reference sequence). V was pared by 5 bases and J by 2 bases, with 6 bases of the junction left unmatched. The CDR3 extends over 15 amino acids. CDR3: CASSVQGMGNQPQHF. The CDR3 nucleotides read TGTGCCAGTAGTGTACAGGGGATGGGCAATCAGCCCCAGCATTTT. Complete variable domain (other parts from reference TRBV19 and TRBJ1-5): DGGITQSPKYLFRKEGQNVTLSCEQNLNHDAMYWYRQDPGQGLRLIYYSQIVNDFQKGDIAEGYSVSREKKESFPLTVTSAQKNPTAFYLCASSVQGMGNQPQHFGDGTRLSIL.